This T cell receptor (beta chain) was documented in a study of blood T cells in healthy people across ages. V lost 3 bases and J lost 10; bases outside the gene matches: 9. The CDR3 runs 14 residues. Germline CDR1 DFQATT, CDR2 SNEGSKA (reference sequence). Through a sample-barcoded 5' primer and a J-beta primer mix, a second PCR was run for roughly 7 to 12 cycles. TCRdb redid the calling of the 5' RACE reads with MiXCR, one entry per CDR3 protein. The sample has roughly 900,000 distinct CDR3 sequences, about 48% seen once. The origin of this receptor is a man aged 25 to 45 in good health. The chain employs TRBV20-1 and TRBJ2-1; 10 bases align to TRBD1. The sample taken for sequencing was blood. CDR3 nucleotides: TGCAGTGCTAGGGTGGACAGGGGGGCCTACGAGCAGTTCTTC. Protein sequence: CSARVDRGAYEQFF.